Listed below are T cell receptor beta chains from one sample, sequenced in a study of T cells after yellow fever vaccination. In TCRdb, the 5' RACE reads were re-called with MiXCR into one record per CDR3 protein. The sample contains under 550,000 distinct CDR3 sequences, 20% to 25% of which appear only once. The material was PBMCs, obtained 21 days after the first yellow fever vaccination. The receptor set was obtained from a man aged 18 to 29 who received the YFV17D yellow fever vaccine. Each CDR3 is given with its conserved first and last residue.

CASSYWKGNTEAFF	TRBV6-2/TRBV6-3	TRBJ1-1
CASSTTGGTNEKLFF	TRBV7-9	TRBJ1-4
CASSGPWQFF	TRBV7-9	TRBJ2-1
CASSPPFQLGQPQHF	TRBV4-1	TRBJ1-5
CASSQEGHGTGVGYTF	TRBV4-1	TRBJ1-2
CSARAFGTAAETQYF	TRBV20-1	TRBJ2-5
CASSDYGGATDTQYF	TRBV6-1	TRBJ2-3
CASSLITAGTGLSYEQYF	TRBV5-1	TRBJ2-7
CASSRLMYNQPQHF	TRBV7-2	TRBJ1-5
CASSLLVEQFF	TRBV5-6	TRBJ2-1
CSARDLTGYSPLHF	TRBV20-1	TRBJ1-6
CSVSPGGRVAFF	TRBV29-1	TRBJ1-1
CSVGYLGATGEQFF	TRBV29-1	TRBJ2-1
CASGPQGAYEQYF	TRBV6-1	TRBJ2-7
CASSFRIGRRTDTQYF	TRBV11-2	TRBJ2-3
CASSPQGPLKASNQPQHF	TRBV23-1	TRBJ1-5
CASSFLRLAGGYSQETQYF	TRBV12-3/TRBV12-4	TRBJ2-5
CASSYGTGRATGELFF	TRBV6-2/TRBV6-3	TRBJ2-2
CASSPMLNFGGYTF	TRBV6-5	TRBJ1-2
CSASRGAGTGELFF	TRBV20-1	TRBJ2-2
CASRVFWGTDTQYF	TRBV5-1	TRBJ2-3
CASSLLGADQETQYF	TRBV13	TRBJ2-5
CASSLINPAYEQYF	TRBV7-2	TRBJ2-7
CASSRGTAYNSPLHF	TRBV3-1	TRBJ1-6
CSARDGAGLEQFF	TRBV20-1	TRBJ2-1